The TCR beta chain described here comes from a study of cytomegalovirus exposure and HLA in healthy donors. Looking at the study overall: Most genotyped donors, 81% of around 370, had Caucasian-associated genetic ancestry. Study results and caveats: A list of approximately 150 TCR beta chains associated with cytomegalovirus was given. Researchers reported that a few CMV-associated chains were confirmed in vitro as CMV antigen-specific.

A remark on this clone: What it binds is not known.

The germline gives CDR1 KGHSH, CDR2 LQKENI. Trimming removed 3 bases from V and 2 bases from J; junction bases left unmatched: 7. The CDR3 has 16 residues. The PCR contained 60 Vbeta and 13 Jbeta primers. The repertoire was sequenced with immunoSEQ multiplex PCR; TCRdb's copy has only in-frame clones and lacks some. The sample records 180,000 or so clones, over 80% being singletons. Sequenced material: PBMCs. The chain is built from TRBV18 and TRBJ1-5; 7 bases are shared with TRBD1. The sequence was obtained from a girl between 5 and 17 years old in good health and CMV-seropositive. CDR3 nucleotides: TGTGCCAGCTCACCTCCCGGGACAGCGGGCAATCAGCCCCAGCATTTT. Amino acids: CASSPPGTAGNQPQHF.